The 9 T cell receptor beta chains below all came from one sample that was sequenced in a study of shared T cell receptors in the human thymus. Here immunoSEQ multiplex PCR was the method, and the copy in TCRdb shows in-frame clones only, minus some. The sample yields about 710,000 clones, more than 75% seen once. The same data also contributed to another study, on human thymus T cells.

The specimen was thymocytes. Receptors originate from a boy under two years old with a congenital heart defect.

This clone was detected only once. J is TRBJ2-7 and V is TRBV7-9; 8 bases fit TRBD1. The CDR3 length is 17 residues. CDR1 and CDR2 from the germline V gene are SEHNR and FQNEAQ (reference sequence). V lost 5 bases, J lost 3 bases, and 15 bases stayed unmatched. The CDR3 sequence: CASSPRQGRDRYYEQYF. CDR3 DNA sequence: TGTGCCAGCAGCCCACGACAAGGGCGGGACAGGTACTACGAGCAGTACTTC.

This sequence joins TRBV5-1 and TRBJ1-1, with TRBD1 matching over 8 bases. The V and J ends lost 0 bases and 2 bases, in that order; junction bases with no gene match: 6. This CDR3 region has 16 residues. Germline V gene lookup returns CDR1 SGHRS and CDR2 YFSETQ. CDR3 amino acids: CASSLGDRSGNTEAFF. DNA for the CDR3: TGCGCCAGCAGCTTGGGGGACAGGTCTGGAAACACTGAAGCTTTCTTT.

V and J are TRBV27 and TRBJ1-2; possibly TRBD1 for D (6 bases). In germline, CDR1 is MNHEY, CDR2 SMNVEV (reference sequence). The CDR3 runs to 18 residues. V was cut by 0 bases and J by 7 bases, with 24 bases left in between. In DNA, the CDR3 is TGTGCCAGCAGTTTATCAGGGGGACATGGCCCTATCCACTCTGGCTACACCTTC. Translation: CASSLSGGHGPIHSGYTF.

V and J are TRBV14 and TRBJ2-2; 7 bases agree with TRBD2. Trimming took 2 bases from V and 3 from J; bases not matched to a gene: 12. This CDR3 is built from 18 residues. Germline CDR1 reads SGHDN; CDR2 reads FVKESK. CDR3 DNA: TGTGCCAGCAGCCAATGCGGCGGGAGAGTAACGGACACCGGGGAGCTGTTTTTT. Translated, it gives CASSQCGGRVTDTGELFF.

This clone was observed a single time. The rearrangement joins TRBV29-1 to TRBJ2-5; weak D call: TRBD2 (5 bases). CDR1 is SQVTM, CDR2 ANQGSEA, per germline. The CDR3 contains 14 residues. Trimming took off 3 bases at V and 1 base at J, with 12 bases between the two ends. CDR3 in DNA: TGCAGCGTTGATGAGGGAAACACCCAAGAGACCCAGTACTTC. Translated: CSVDEGNTQETQYF.

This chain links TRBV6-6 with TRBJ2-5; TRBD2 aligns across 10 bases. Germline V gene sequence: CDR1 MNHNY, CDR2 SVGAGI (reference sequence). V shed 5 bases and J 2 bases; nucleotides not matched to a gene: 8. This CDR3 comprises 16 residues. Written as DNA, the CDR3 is TGTGCCAGCAGTCCCCTCGGACTAGCGGTGCAAGAGACCCAGTACTTC. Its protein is CASSPLGLAVQETQYF.

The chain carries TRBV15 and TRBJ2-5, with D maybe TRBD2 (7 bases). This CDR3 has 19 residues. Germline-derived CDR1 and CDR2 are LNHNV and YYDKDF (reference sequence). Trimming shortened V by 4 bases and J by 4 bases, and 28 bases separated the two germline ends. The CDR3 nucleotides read TGTGCCACCAGCACACCAAGGGGAAGGGGGGGCTTTAGGGGAGAGACCCAGTACTTC. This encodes CATSTPRGRGGFRGETQYF.

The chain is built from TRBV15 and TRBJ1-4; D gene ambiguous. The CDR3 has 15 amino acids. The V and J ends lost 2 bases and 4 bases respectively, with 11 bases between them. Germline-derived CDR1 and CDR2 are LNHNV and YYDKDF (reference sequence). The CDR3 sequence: CATSRPMGSNEKLFF. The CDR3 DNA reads TGTGCCACCAGCAGACCTATGGGCAGTAATGAAAAACTGTTTTTT.

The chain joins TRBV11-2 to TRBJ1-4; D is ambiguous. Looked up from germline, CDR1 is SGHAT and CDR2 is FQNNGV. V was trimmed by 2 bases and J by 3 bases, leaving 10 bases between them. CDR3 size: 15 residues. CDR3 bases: TGTGCCAGCAGCTTATACTCCGGGTCTAATGAAAAACTGTTTTTT. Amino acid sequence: CASSLYSGSNEKLFF.